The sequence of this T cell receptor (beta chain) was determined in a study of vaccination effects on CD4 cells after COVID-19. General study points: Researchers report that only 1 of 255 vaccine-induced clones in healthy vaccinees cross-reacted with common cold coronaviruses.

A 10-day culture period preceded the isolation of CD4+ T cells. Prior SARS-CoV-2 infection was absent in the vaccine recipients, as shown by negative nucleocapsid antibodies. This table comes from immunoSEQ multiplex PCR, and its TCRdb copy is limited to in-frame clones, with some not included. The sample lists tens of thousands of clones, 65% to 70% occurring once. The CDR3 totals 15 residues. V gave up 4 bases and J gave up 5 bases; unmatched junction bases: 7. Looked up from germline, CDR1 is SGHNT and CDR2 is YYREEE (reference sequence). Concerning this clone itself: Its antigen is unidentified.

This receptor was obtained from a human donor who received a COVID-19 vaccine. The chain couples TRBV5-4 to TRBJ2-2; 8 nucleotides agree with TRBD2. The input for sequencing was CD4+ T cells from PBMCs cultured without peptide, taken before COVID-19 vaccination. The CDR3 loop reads CASSPRGGRTGELFF. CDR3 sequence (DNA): TGTGCCAGCAGCCCCCGGGGGGGGCGAACCGGGGAGCTGTTTTTT.